This record covers a single T cell receptor (beta chain). Per germline, CDR1 MNHEY and CDR2 SMNVEV (reference sequence). The CDR3 is made up of 15 amino acids. The V and J ends lost 2 bases and 5 bases respectively, with 15 bases between them. These data come from a study of T cell responses to AZD1222 COVID-19 vaccine. Sequenced by immunoSEQ multiplex PCR; TCRdb stores in-frame clones only, minus some. The data show some 100,000 clones, with about 86% seen just once and 1.4% held by the top ten. The chain joins TRBV27 to TRBJ1-1, with a weak D call TRBD1 (5 bases). Sequenced here: peripheral blood, sampled on day 0 of AZD1222 vaccination. This TCR came from an adult in good health. CDR3 in amino acids: CASSLLGPRGTEAFF. CDR3 bases: TGTGCCAGCAGTTTACTGGGCCCCCGGGGGACTGAAGCTTTCTTT.